Each of the 9 T cell receptor beta chains below was sequenced from the same sample in a study of CD8 T cells in Susac syndrome. RNA totalling about 0.45 to 1 ug underwent reverse transcription with random hexamers. TCRdb re-analysed the immunoSEQ multiplex PCR reads in MiXCR, keeping a single row per CDR3 protein. The table lists 230,000 or so distinct CDR3 sequences, nearly 97% of them singletons. Material for sequencing was CD4+ T cells from PBMCs. The receptors come from a human donor with multiple sclerosis.

This chain connects TRBV11-2 to TRBJ2-3; the match to TRBD2 covers 8 bases. The germline gives CDR1 SGHAT, CDR2 FQNNGV. CDR3 length equals 16 residues. V was pared by 6 bases and J by 0 bases, with 8 bases of the junction left unmatched. The CDR3 DNA follows: TGTGCCAGCAGTAAAACTAGCGGCCCTAGCACAGATACGCAGTATTTT. Translated, it gives CASSKTSGPSTDTQYF. The full variable domain, rest sourced from reference TRBV11-2 and TRBJ2-3, is EAGVAQSPRYKIIEKRQSVAFWCNPISGHATLYWYQQILGQGPKLLIQFQNNGVVDDSQLPKDRFSAERLKGVDSTLKIQPAKLEDSAVYLCASSKTSGPSTDTQYFGPGTRLTVL.

With respect to this clonotype: Germline and junction disagree at one end, which may indicate a read error. This chain's CDR3 is CASSLAVSGIDTQYF. CDR3 DNA sequence: TGCGCCAGCAGCTTAGCCGTGAGCGGGATAGATACGCAGTATTTC. The V call is TRBV5-1, the J call TRBJ2-3, with TRBD2 matching 7 bases. Germline V gene data show CDR1 as SGHRS and CDR2 as YFSETQ. The CDR3 is 15 amino acids.

V is TRBV5-4 and J is TRBJ2-3; 10 bases match TRBD2. The CDR3 runs 16 residues. The germline CDR1 and CDR2 sequences are SGHNT and YYREEE (reference sequence). The J segment lost 6 bases and the V segment lost 0 bases, leaving 7 bases of the junction unmatched. The chain's CDR3 is CASSLGSGGPHDTQYF. The CDR3 DNA reads TGTGCCAGCAGCTTGGGTAGCGGGGGGCCCCATGATACGCAGTATTTT.

This chain joins TRBV4-2 and TRBJ1-2; D gene ambiguous. From germline, CDR1 is LGHNA and CDR2 YNFKEQ. The CDR3 spans 15 residues. The ends were cut back, 0 bases at V and 3 bases at J, with 11 bases in the middle. The CDR3 nucleotides are TGTGCCAGCAGCCAAGAATCTCTCACGGACTATGGCTACACCTTC. Residues: CASSQESLTDYGYTF.

The chain recombines TRBV6-6 with TRBJ2-1; weak D call: TRBD1 (6 bases). The germline CDR1 and CDR2 sequences are MNHNY and SVGAGI (reference sequence). The CDR3 contains 15 residues. The germline V and J ends were trimmed by 6 bases and 1 base, with 13 bases remaining between them. CDR3 coding DNA: TGTGCCAGCAGCCGTACAGGGTTATCCTACAATGAGCAGTTCTTC. Its translation is CASSRTGLSYNEQFF.

The V gene is TRBV12-3 or TRBV12-4, the J gene TRBJ1-2; 11 bases line up with TRBD1. The CDR3 has 15 amino acids. J gave up 4 bases and V 5 bases, and 6 bases lay outside the gene matches. The CDR3 region is CASSPPDRGLYGYTF. As DNA, the CDR3 is TGTGCCAGCAGTCCACCGGACAGGGGGCTCTATGGCTACACCTTC.

V gene TRBV11-2 combines with J gene TRBJ2-7, with D possibly being TRBD1 (6 bases). Germline values: CDR1 SGHAT, CDR2 FQNNGV. Trimming removed 4 bases at V and 0 bases at J, with 10 bases between. The CDR3 runs to 14 residues. The CDR3 here is CASSSYRASYEQYF. DNA of the CDR3: TGTGCCAGCAGCTCGTACAGGGCCTCCTACGAGCAGTACTTC.

The rearrangement joins TRBV18 to TRBJ1-1; 7 nucleotides agree with TRBD1. Trimming cost V 3 bases and J 1 base; bases outside gene matches: 5. In germline, CDR1 is KGHSH, CDR2 LQKENI. The CDR3 totals 15 residues. The CDR3 nucleotides read TGTGCCAGCTCACCTCAGGGGGGAGGGAACACTGAAGCTTTCTTT. The encoded protein is CASSPQGGGNTEAFF.

The CDR3 reads CATSRDGGWDQPQHF. CDR3 bases: TGTGCCACCAGCAGAGATGGGGGGTGGGATCAGCCCCAGCATTTT. V gene TRBV15 combines with J gene TRBJ1-5; D might be TRBD1 (5 bases). The V gene's germline CDR1 is LNHNV and CDR2 YYDKDF (reference sequence). The V end was cut by 0 bases, the J end by 5 bases, with 11 bases between. The CDR3 loop spans 15 amino acids. The whole variable domain, remainder taken from reference TRBV15 and TRBJ1-5, is DAMVIQNPRYQVTQFGKPVTLSCSQTLNHNVMYWYQQKSSQAPKLLFHYYDKDFNNEADTPDNFQSRRPNTSFCFLDIRSPGLGDTAMYLCATSRDGGWDQPQHFGDGTRLSIL.